This T cell receptor beta chain is from a study of cytomegalovirus exposure and HLA in healthy donors. Study-wide results and limits: As confirmed in vitro, a few CMV-associated chains were specific for CMV antigens. Most TCRs appeared rarely, but some public TCRs recurred in many donors. According to a subsequent analysis, TCR clusters identified in the first cohort showed a tendency to co-occur across the 100 to 150 validation repertoires.

Remarks on this clone: Its antigen is unknown. This sample also contains other DNA sequences that code for the same CDR3.

The donors were members of the validation cohort, which comprised 90 to 150 subjects and was separate from the first cohort of 600 to 850 subjects. Between the trimmed V and J ends, which lost 0 bases and 6 bases, there was a span of 9 bases. Germline V gives CDR1 SGHAT, CDR2 FQNNGV. The CDR3 consists of 14 residues. Some clones are missing from TCRdb's copy, which holds only in-frame ones; the method was immunoSEQ multiplex PCR. The profile shows roughly 220,000 clones, roughly 88% of them singletons. The TCR comes from a woman in her twenties or thirties in good health and CMV-seropositive. J is TRBJ2-1 and V is TRBV11-2; D might be TRBD2 (5 bases). The sample consisted of PBMCs. CDR3 coding DNA: TGTGCCAGCAGCTTAGACGGTCGGGGCAATGAGCAGTTCTTC. Amino acid sequence: CASSLDGRGNEQFF. Full variable domain (remainder filled in from reference TRBV11-2 and TRBJ2-1): EAGVAQSPRYKIIEKRQSVAFWCNPISGHATLYWYQQILGQGPKLLIQFQNNGVVDDSQLPKDRFSAERLKGVDSTLKIQPAKLEDSAVYLCASSLDGRGNEQFFGPGTRLTVL.